These 10 T cell receptor beta chains share one sample of origin, sequenced in a study of vaccination and CD4 T cells after COVID-19. Treatment in this sample: approximately nine-day PBMC culture with coronavirus spike peptide pools or control peptides (ViraFEST assay). Cultured CD4+ T-cell DNA underwent Oncomine TCR Beta short-read sequencing. TCRdb independently ran MiXCR on the PCR reads; one entry per CDR3 protein. Here the sample spans 6,200 or so distinct CDR3 sequences, nearly 70% being singletons. Antigens of these TCRs are unknown. Sequencing input: CD4+ T cells from blood, cultured in vitro. The receptors originated from a human donor who had recovered from COVID-19.

V and J are TRBV20-1 and TRBJ2-5; the D gene is possibly TRBD2 (5 bases). This CDR3 comprises 16 residues. CDR1 DFQATT and CDR2 SNEGSKA come from the germline V gene (reference sequence). V lost 0 bases and J lost 3, with 17 bases in between. DNA of the CDR3: TGCAGTGCTAGAGATGACTTCGGATTGACTAAAGAGACCCAGTACTTC. Amino acid sequence: CSARDDFGLTKETQYF.

J is TRBJ2-7 and V is TRBV6-2 or TRBV6-3; maybe TRBD2 (5 bases). This CDR3 region has 17 residues. V was cut by 3 bases and J by 0 bases, with 18 bases left in between. CDR1 is MNHEY and CDR2 is SVGEGT in the germline V gene. DNA of the CDR3: TGTGCCAGCAGTTATTTGAGCGGTCGGGGTCCCTCCTACGAGCAGTACTTC. Its protein product is CASSYLSGRGPSYEQYF.

The chain combines TRBV10-3 with TRBJ2-3, with a possible D match to TRBD2 (6 bases). Trimming cost V 0 bases and J 4 bases, with 20 bases left between them. In germline, CDR1 is ENHRY, CDR2 SYGVKD. This CDR3 is 18 amino acids long. The CDR3, as DNA: TGTGCCATCAGTGAGTCGCGGAGGGGCTCGAGTCGGGCAGATACGCAGTATTTT. Translating it yields CAISESRRGSSRADTQYF.

This clonotype has a handful of counts. This chain uses TRBV7-9 with TRBJ1-1; no clear D. CDR3 size: 13 residues. V dropped 3 bases and J dropped 1 base, with 6 bases sitting between them. Germline V CDR1 and CDR2: SEHNR, FQNEAQ (reference sequence). DNA of the CDR3: TGTGCCAGCAGCTTTGTTGAGAACACTGAAGCTTTCTTT. Protein sequence: CASSFVENTEAFF.

The rearrangement joins TRBV7-9 to TRBJ2-7; D not certain. This CDR3 spans 14 amino acids. The V and J ends lost 5 bases and 6 bases respectively, with 17 bases between them. The germline gives CDR1 SEHNR, CDR2 FQNEAQ (reference sequence). The CDR3: CASSPPSRNSEQYF. The CDR3 nucleotides read TGTGCCAGCAGCCCCCCCTCGCGGAACAGCGAGCAGTACTTC.

For the CDR3, the DNA is TGTGCCACCAGTGAGGGGTACTATGGCTACACCTTC. Amino acid sequence: CATSEGYYGYTF. The rearrangement links TRBV24-1 to TRBJ1-2; no reliable D call. CDR3 size: 12 residues. Germline V gene sequence: CDR1 KGHDR, CDR2 SFDVKD. Trimming removed 4 bases at V and 3 bases at J, with 5 bases between.

The chain has TRBV4-2 and TRBJ2-1; the D gene is possibly TRBD2 (7 bases). Trimming took 1 base from V and 4 from J, leaving 20 bases between them. This CDR3 is built from 18 residues. Germline-derived CDR1 and CDR2 are LGHNA and YNFKEQ. DNA of the CDR3: TGTGCCAGCAGCCAAGTCCTAGGGGGGCTAGCGGTATACAATGAGCAGTTCTTC. It specifies CASSQVLGGLAVYNEQFF.

This clonotype was counted only a few times. The chain uses TRBV7-2 and TRBJ1-2; possibly TRBD1 for D (5 bases). CDR1 and CDR2 from the germline V gene are SGHTA and FQGNSA. The CDR3 has 15 amino acids. Trimming pared 1 base from V and 7 bases from J, leaving 16 bases between. The CDR3 DNA sequence: TGTGCCAGCAGCTTAGGATTTCGGGGCTTGGGTGGCTACACCTTC. The encoded protein is CASSLGFRGLGGYTF.

The rearrangement links TRBV7-2 to TRBJ1-1; D unresolved. The CDR3 is 14 residues long. The germline V gene has CDR1 SGHTA and CDR2 FQGNSA. Trimming stripped 5 bases from V and 9 bases from J, with 19 bases between. The CDR3 loop reads CASSPEGRFQKAFF. CDR3 bases: TGTGCCAGCAGCCCCGAGGGCAGGTTTCAGAAAGCTTTCTTT.

This rearrangement joins TRBV20-1 to TRBJ1-6; the D gene is possibly TRBD1 (6 bases). The CDR3 has 15 amino acids. Trimming cost V 3 bases and J 9 bases, with 18 bases left between them. The germline V gene has CDR1 DFQATT and CDR2 SNEGSKA (reference sequence). Written as DNA, the CDR3 is TGCAGTGCTAGTATAAGCAGGGGAACTGGTTCACCCCTCCACTTT. Protein: CSASISRGTGSPLHF.